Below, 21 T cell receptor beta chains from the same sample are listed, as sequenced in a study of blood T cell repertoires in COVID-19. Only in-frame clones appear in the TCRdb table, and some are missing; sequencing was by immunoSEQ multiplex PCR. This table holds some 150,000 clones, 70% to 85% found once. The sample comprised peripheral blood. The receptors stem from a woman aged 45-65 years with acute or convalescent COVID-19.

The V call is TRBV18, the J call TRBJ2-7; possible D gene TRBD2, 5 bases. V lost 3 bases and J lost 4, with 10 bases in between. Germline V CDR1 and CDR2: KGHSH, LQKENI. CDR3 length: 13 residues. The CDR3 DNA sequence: TGTGCCAGCTCACCTATGGACTCTTACGAGCAGTACTTC. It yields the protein CASSPMDSYEQYF.

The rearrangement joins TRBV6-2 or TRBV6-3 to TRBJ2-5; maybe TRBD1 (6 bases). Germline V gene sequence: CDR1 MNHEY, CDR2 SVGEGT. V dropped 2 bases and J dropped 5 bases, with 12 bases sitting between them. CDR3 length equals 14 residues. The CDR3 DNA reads TGTGCCAGCAGTTACCTGACAGGAGGCGAGACCCAGTACTTC. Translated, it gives CASSYLTGGETQYF.

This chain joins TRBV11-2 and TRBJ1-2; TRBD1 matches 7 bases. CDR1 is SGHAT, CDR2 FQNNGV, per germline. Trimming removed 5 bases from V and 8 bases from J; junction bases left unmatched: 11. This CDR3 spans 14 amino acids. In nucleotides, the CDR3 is TGTGCCAGCAGCCCCGACAGGGTACCTATGGGCTACACCTTC. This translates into CASSPDRVPMGYTF.

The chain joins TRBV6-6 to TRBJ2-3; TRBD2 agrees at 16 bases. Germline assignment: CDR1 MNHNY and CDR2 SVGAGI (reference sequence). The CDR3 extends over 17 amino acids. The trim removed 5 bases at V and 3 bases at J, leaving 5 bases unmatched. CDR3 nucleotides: TGTGCCAGCAGTCATGGGACTAGCGGGGGGGCAACAGATACGCAGTATTTT. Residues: CASSHGTSGGATDTQYF.

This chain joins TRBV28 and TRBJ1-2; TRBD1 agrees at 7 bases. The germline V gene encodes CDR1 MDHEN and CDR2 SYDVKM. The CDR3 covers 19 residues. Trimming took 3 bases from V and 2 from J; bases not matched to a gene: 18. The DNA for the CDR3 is TGTGCCAGCAGTTTGCCCGGACTGGTGGGACAGACACCAAACTATGGCTACACCTTC. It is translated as CASSLPGLVGQTPNYGYTF.

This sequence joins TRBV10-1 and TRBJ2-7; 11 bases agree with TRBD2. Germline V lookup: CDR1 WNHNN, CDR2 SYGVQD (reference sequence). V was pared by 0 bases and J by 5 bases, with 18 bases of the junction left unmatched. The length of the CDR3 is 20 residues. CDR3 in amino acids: CASSESPPGTSGPCIDEQYF. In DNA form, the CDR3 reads TGCGCCAGCAGTGAGTCGCCCCCGGGGACTAGCGGCCCCTGTATAGACGAGCAGTACTTC.

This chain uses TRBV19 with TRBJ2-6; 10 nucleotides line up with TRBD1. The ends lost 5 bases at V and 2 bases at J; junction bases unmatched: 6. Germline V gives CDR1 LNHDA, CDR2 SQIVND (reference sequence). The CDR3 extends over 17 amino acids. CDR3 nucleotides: TGTGCCAGTAGTGGTGGGACAGGGGTCCCTGGGGCCAACGTCCTGACTTTC. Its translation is CASSGGTGVPGANVLTF.

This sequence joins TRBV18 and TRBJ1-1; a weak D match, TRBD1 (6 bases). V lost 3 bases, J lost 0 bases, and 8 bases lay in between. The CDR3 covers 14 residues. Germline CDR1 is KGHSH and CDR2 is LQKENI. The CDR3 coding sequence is TGTGCCAGCTCACCCGGACAGCTGAACACTGAAGCTTTCTTT. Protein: CASSPGQLNTEAFF.

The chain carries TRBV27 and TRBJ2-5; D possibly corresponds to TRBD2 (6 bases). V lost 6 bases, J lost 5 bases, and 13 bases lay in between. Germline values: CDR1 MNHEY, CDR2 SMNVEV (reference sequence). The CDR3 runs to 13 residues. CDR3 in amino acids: CASSALAGETQYF. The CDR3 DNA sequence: TGTGCCAGCAGCGCACTAGCCGGGGAGACCCAGTACTTC.

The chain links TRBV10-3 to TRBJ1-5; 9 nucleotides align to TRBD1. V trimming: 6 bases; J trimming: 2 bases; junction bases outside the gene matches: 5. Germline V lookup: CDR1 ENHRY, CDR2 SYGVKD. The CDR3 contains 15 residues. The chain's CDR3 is CAIRGQGTGNQPQHF. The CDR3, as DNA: TGTGCCATCAGAGGACAGGGGACTGGCAATCAGCCCCAGCATTTT.

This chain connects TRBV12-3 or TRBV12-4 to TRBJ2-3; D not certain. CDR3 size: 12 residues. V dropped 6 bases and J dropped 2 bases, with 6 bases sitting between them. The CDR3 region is CASRYNTDTQYF. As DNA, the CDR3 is TGTGCCAGCAGGTATAACACAGATACGCAGTATTTT.

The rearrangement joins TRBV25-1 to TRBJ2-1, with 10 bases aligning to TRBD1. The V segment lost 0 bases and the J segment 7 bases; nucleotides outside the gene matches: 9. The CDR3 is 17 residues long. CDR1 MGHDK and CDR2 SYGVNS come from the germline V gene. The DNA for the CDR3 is TGTGCCAGCAGTGAATATTTTTCGGGACAGGGGATAAATGAGCAGTTCTTC. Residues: CASSEYFSGQGINEQFF.

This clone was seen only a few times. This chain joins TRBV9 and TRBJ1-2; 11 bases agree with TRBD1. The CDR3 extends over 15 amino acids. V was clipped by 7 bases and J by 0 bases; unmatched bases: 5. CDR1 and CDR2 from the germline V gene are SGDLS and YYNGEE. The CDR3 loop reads CASGTGGTANYGYTF. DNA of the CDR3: TGTGCCAGCGGGACAGGGGGAACAGCTAACTATGGCTACACCTTC.

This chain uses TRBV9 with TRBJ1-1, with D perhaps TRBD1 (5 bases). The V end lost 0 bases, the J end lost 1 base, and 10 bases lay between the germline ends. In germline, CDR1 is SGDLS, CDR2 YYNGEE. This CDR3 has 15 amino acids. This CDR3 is CASSVGLTANTEAFF. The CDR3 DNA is TGTGCCAGCAGCGTAGGCTTGACAGCGAACACTGAAGCTTTCTTT. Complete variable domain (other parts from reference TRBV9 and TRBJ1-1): DSGVTQTPKHLITATGQRVTLRCSPRSGDLSVYWYQQSLDQGLQFLIQYYNGEERAKGNILERFSAQQFPDLHSELNLSSLELGDSALYFCASSVGLTANTEAFFGQGTRLTVV.

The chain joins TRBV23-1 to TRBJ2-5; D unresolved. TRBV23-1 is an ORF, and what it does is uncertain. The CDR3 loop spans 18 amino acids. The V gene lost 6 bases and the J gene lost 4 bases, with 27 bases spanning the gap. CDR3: CASSQDPFARRWAETQYF. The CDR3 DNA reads TGCGCCAGCAGCCAAGATCCCTTTGCCCGAAGGTGGGCAGAGACCCAGTACTTC.

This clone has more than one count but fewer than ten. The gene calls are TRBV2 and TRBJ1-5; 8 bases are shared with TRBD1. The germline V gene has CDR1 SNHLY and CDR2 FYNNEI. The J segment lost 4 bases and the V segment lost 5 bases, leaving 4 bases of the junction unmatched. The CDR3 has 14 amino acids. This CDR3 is CASSFDRGNQPQHF. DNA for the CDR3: TGTGCCAGCAGTTTTGACAGGGGTAATCAGCCCCAGCATTTT.

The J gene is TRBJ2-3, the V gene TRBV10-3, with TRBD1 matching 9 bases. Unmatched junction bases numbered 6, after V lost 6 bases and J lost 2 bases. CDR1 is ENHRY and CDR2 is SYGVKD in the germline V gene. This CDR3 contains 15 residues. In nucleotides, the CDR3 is TGTGCCATCAGCATGACAGGGGGTAACACAGATACGCAGTATTTT. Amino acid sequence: CAISMTGGNTDTQYF.

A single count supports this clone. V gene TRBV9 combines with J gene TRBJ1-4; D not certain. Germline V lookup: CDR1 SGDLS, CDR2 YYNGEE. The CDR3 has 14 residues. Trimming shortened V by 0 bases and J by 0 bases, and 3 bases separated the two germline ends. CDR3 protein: CASSVEPTNEKLFF. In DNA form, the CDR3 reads TGTGCCAGCAGCGTAGAGCCAACTAATGAAAAACTGTTTTTT.

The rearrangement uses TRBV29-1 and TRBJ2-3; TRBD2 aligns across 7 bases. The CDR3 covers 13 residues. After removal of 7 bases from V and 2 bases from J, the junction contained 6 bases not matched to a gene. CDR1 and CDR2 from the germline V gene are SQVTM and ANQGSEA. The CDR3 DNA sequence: TGCAGCGCTTGGGAGGGGAACACAGATACGCAGTATTTT. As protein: CSAWEGNTDTQYF.

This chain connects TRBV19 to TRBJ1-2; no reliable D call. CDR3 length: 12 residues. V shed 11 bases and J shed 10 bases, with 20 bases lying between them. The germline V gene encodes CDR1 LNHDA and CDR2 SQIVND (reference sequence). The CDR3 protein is CAGREEAGYYTF. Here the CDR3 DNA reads TGTGCCGGCCGAGAGGAGGCGGGTTACTACACCTTC.

In DNA, the CDR3 is TGTGCCAGCTCACCTACCACGGTTCCTAGTTTAGGCAATGAGCAGTTCTTC. Protein product: CASSPTTVPSLGNEQFF. The rearrangement uses TRBV18 and TRBJ2-1, with no clear D. CDR1 is KGHSH, CDR2 LQKENI, per germline. Trimming stripped 3 bases from V and 6 bases from J, with 21 bases between. The CDR3 spans 17 residues.